This T cell receptor beta chain was identified in a study of T cell repertoires in cytomegalovirus infection. There are many counts of this clonotype. The V gene lost 0 bases and the J gene lost 4 bases, with 10 bases spanning the gap. The germline V gene has CDR1 SGHAT and CDR2 FQNNGV. The CDR3 extends over 15 amino acids. MiXCR, applied by TCRdb to the reads, yields one record per CDR3 protein. The sample carries about 140,000 distinct CDR3 sequences, about 6% recorded once. Material: PBMCs. The clonotype comes from a human donor in good health (CMV status not recorded). Some clones in this sample may be carry-over from other donors' samples. The V and J genes are TRBV11-2 and TRBJ2-1; D is uncertain. The CDR3 DNA reads as TGTGCCAGCAGCTTAGATCTAATGGGGTACAATGAGCAGTTCTTC. This codes for CASSLDLMGYNEQFF.